These T cell receptor beta chains were read from a single sample in a study of identical twins. TCRdb reprocessed the 5' RACE reads via MiXCR and lists one record per CDR3 protein. The table includes around 530,000 distinct CDR3 sequences, roughly 15% detected once. A further study also used this sample, focusing on yellow fever vaccine responses in identical twins.

Sequenced: CD4+ T cells sorted from blood. The receptors originated from a woman younger than 35 in good health. Both conserved end residues are part of each CDR3. D genes are given only for firm matches. Only some rows state a clone size, as once, few, many or a class for expanded clones.

TRBV9	NA	NA	TRBJ1-2	TGTGCCAGCAGCCCCAGGGGACAAGGCCGATCAACCTATGGCTACACCTTC	CASSPRGQGRSTYGYTF
TRBV5-1	NA	NA	TRBJ2-3	TGCGCCAGCAGCTTGGGTGCTTCCGATTACGATACGCAGTATTTT	CASSLGASDYDTQYF
TRBV6-1	NA	TRBD1	TRBJ1-1	TGTGCCAGCAGAACCGACAGGGGAGGGGGCACTGAAGCTTTCTTT	CASRTDRGGGTEAFF
TRBV11-2	few	TRBD2	TRBJ2-1	TGTGCCAGCAGCCCAACTAGCGGGAGTTGGGACAATGAGCAGTTCTTC	CASSPTSGSWDNEQFF
TRBV9	few	TRBD1	TRBJ1-2	TGTGCCAGCAGCGTCGACCTCGGGACAGTTCCCTATGGCTACACCTTC	CASSVDLGTVPYGYTF
TRBV20-1	NA	NA	TRBJ1-1	TGCAGTGCTAGAGACCCGACAGGCGGAACTGAAGCTTTCTTT	CSARDPTGGTEAFF
TRBV28	few	TRBD1	TRBJ2-5	TGTGCCAGCAGTTTATTTGGCAGGGGGTCTCAAGAGACCCAGTACTTC	CASSLFGRGSQETQYF
TRBV14	NA	NA	TRBJ2-5	TGTGCCAGCAGCCAAGATAAGAGGAGACAAGAGACCCAGTACTTC	CASSQDKRRQETQYF
TRBV6-5	few	NA	TRBJ1-6	TGTGCCAGCAGTTACTCGCGGCTCCAGGGCCCCCTCCACTTT	CASSYSRLQGPLHF
TRBV11-1	NA	NA	TRBJ2-4	TGTGCCAGCAGCTTTGACACGCTAGCCATAAACATTCAGTACTTC	CASSFDTLAINIQYF
TRBV12-3/TRBV12-4	few	NA	TRBJ2-1	TGTGCCAGCAGCCCTACCCACCAATCCTACAATGAGCAGTTCTTC	CASSPTHQSYNEQFF
TRBV24-1	few	NA	TRBJ2-3	TGTGCCACCAGTGATACCCGGGGCACAGATACGCAGTATTTT	CATSDTRGTDTQYF
TRBV5-1	NA	TRBD1	TRBJ2-2	TGCGCCAGCAGCTTGATGGGACAGGGGAACACCGGGGAGCTGTTTTTT	CASSLMGQGNTGELFF
TRBV2	few	NA	TRBJ2-7	TGTGCCAGCGGACGGGGTCCCTACGAGCAGTACTTC	CASGRGPYEQYF
TRBV20-1	NA	TRBD2	TRBJ2-5	TGCAGTGCTATTAGCGGGGTAACACCCCAAGAGACCCAGTACTTC	CSAISGVTPQETQYF
TRBV5-5	few	NA	TRBJ2-7	TGTGCCAGCAGCTTGGCACAGGCCTCCTACGAGCAGTACTTC	CASSLAQASYEQYF
TRBV12-3/TRBV12-4	few	NA	TRBJ2-7	TGTGCCAGCAAGTCAACCTACGAGCAGTACTTC	CASKSTYEQYF
TRBV5-1	few	TRBD2	TRBJ2-2	TGCGCCAGCAGCACCGCGACTAGCGGGGGGGCCGGGGAGCTGTTTTTT	CASSTATSGGAGELFF
TRBV12-3/TRBV12-4	few	TRBD2	TRBJ2-2	TGTGCCAGCAGTTTACACCGGGGGGGCAACACCGGGGAGCTGTTTTTT	CASSLHRGGNTGELFF
TRBV4-2	many	TRBD2	TRBJ2-5	TGTGCCAGCAGCCACGATAGCGGGGCGGTTCACCAAGAGACCCAGTACTTC	CASSHDSGAVHQETQYF
TRBV7-9	few	TRBD1	TRBJ2-3	TGTGCCAGCAGCTCCAGGGGGCTTAGCACAGATACGCAGTATTTT	CASSSRGLSTDTQYF
TRBV20-1	NA	NA	TRBJ1-2	TGCAGTGCTAGACCTCCGGGGGGCCCCAGCTATGGCTACACCTTC	CSARPPGGPSYGYTF
TRBV5-1	few	NA	TRBJ2-1	TGCGCCAGCAGCATAGCAGGGGCGGGTGTGAATGAGCAGTTCTTC	CASSIAGAGVNEQFF
TRBV5-1	NA	NA	TRBJ2-4	TGCGCCAGCAGCCCACTCCCGGACTCGGGCAGTTTCAAAAACATTCAGTACTTC	CASSPLPDSGSFKNIQYF
TRBV5-1	NA	NA	TRBJ1-4	TGCGCCAGCAGCCCGGGAGACCGTGAAAAACTGTTTTTT	CASSPGDREKLFF
TRBV10-3	few	NA	TRBJ2-5	TGTGCCATCAGGGACGCAGAGACCCAGTACTTC	CAIRDAETQYF